A selection of T cell receptor beta chains follows, all from one sample in a study of blood T cell repertoires in COVID-19. Generated by immunoSEQ multiplex PCR, the TCRdb table keeps only in-frame clones and is missing some. The top ten hold about 3% of the sample, which has roughly 220,000 clones, around 84% seen once. The sample consisted of peripheral blood. Receptor source: a man between 60 and 75 years old with acute or convalescent COVID-19. CDR3s include the opening cysteine and the closing phenylalanine or tryptophan. The order of the fields is D gene, clone size, V gene, J gene, CDR3 DNA, CDR3 protein. D genes are given only for firm matches. A row's size may be missing; if present it is once, few, many or a size class.

>.|.|TRBV27|TRBJ1-1
TGTGCCAGCAGTCCTGATTGGGGTAACCGAGGGATGGCTTTCTTT
CASSPDWGNRGMAFF
>.|.|TRBV4-1|TRBJ1-1
TGCGCCAGCACCCGAAACACGAGGTCGGGGAAAGCTTTCTTT
CASTRNTRSGKAFF
>TRBD2|.|TRBV4-3|TRBJ2-1
TGCGCCAGCAGCCAGAGGTTCGGGCTAGCGGGCTCGTACAATGAGCAGTTCTTC
CASSQRFGLAGSYNEQFF
>TRBD1|.|TRBV5-8|TRBJ1-1
TGTGCCAGCAGCGTTGGACAGGGGAACACTGAAGCTTTCTTT
CASSVGQGNTEAFF
>TRBD2|.|TRBV3-1/TRBV3-2|TRBJ2-3
TGTGCCAGCAGCACCACTAGCGGGGCGATCGATACGCAGTATTTT
CASSTTSGAIDTQYF
>TRBD1|.|TRBV7-9|TRBJ2-3
TGTGCCAGCAACCGACAGGGGGCAGATACGCAGTATTTT
CASNRQGADTQYF
>TRBD1|.|TRBV6-4|TRBJ2-1
TGTGCCAGCAGTGACTCAGAACTGGGACAGGGAGTTATCGATGAGCAGTTCTTC
CASSDSELGQGVIDEQFF
>.|.|TRBV10-1|TRBJ2-3
TGCGCCAGCGCACACCGGGACAAAATCACAGATACGCAGTATTTT
CASAHRDKITDTQYF
>.|.|TRBV28|TRBJ2-3
TGTGCCAGCAGTCCAGTAGGAGGGGGCAGGGGAACATCAGTCCGGTATTTT
CASSPVGGGRGTSVRYF
>.|.|TRBV5-4|TRBJ1-1
TGTGCCAGCAGCTTGTGGATGACGGGGAACACTGAAGCTTTCTTT
CASSLWMTGNTEAFF
>.|.|TRBV3-1/TRBV3-2|TRBJ2-6
TGTGCCAGCAGCCCAGGTCTGGCGGGTACTGGGGCCAACGTCCTGACTTTC
CASSPGLAGTGANVLTF
>.|.|TRBV6-5|TRBJ2-7
TGTGCCAGCAGTCGGACGGACTACGTCTACGAGCAGTACTTC
CASSRTDYVYEQYF
>TRBD1|.|TRBV25-1|TRBJ2-7
TGTGCCAGCAGTGTGCACGGGACAGGCCCTTACGAGCAGTACTTC
CASSVHGTGPYEQYF
>.|.|TRBV19|TRBJ1-1
TGTGCCAGTAGTATGGGCGGGACTGAAGCTTTCTTT
CASSMGGTEAFF
>TRBD1|.|TRBV6-5|TRBJ1-6
TGTGCCAGCACTCTTGGGGGACAGGGGCTCATCCACTTT
CASTLGGQGLIHF
>.|.|TRBV4-2|TRBJ1-1
TGTGCCAGCAGCCAAGATCCTAATAGAAAAACTGAAGCTTTCTTT
CASSQDPNRKTEAFF
>.|.|TRBV12-3/TRBV12-4|TRBJ2-2
TGTGCCAGCTCCCAGGACCCGGGTAGGGAGCTGTTTTTT
CASSQDPGRELFF
>TRBD2|once|TRBV11-2|TRBJ2-3
TGTGCCAGCAGCTCCCTGAGGACTAGCGGGGGGGTAGCAGATACGCAGTATTTT
CASSSLRTSGGVADTQYF
>TRBD2|.|TRBV10-3|TRBJ2-5
TGTGCCATCAGTGAGTTTCTGAGCGGGAGCCAAGAGACCCAGTACTTC
CAISEFLSGSQETQYF
>.|.|TRBV7-9|TRBJ2-5
TGTGCCAGCAGTCCGACAGCCCAAGAGACCCAGTACTTC
CASSPTAQETQYF
>TRBD2|.|TRBV4-2|TRBJ2-2
TGTGCCAGCAGCCATACTAGCGGGGGGGCAAGCGGGGAGCTGTTTTTT
CASSHTSGGASGELFF
>TRBD1|.|TRBV24-1|TRBJ2-3
TGTGCCACCAGTGTTGGGACAGGCACAGATACGCAGTATTTT
CATSVGTGTDTQYF
>.|.|TRBV11-1|TRBJ1-2
TGTGCCAGCAGCTTCGACGGGAACTATGGCTACACCTTC
CASSFDGNYGYTF
>TRBD2|.|TRBV9|TRBJ2-2
TGTGCCAGCAGCGTAGAGGGTAGCGGGGACCCGAACACCGGGGAGCTGTTTTTT
CASSVEGSGDPNTGELFF